What follows is one T cell receptor beta chain and its context. The data derive from a study of blood T cell repertoires in COVID-19. Study summary: The origin of the acute and convalescent COVID-19 samples was the United States, Italy and Spain. The cDNA or gDNA used as material had been derived from T cells, B-cell-depleted T cells, or PBMCs.

The CDR3 runs 14 residues. Germline CDR1 reads SEHNR; CDR2 reads FQNEAQ (reference sequence). V lost 8 bases and J 7 bases, leaving 15 bases between the germline ends. Original methodology: Scientists estimated how many nucleated cells there were by amplifying reference gene primers. Data came from immunoSEQ multiplex PCR; TCRdb stores just in-frame clones and leaves some out. V and J calls and clone size are copied from that table; D and trimming were computed from the DNA. The sample carries fewer than 200,000 clones, around 67% recorded once. V is TRBV7-9 and J is TRBJ1-6, with D possibly being TRBD1 (5 bases). This sequence originates from a woman aged 80 or over with acute or convalescent COVID-19. Sequencing used peripheral blood. The CDR3, as DNA: TGTGCCAGCCAAATGGGGACTGGGAATTCACCCCTCCACTTT. Protein product: CASQMGTGNSPLHF.